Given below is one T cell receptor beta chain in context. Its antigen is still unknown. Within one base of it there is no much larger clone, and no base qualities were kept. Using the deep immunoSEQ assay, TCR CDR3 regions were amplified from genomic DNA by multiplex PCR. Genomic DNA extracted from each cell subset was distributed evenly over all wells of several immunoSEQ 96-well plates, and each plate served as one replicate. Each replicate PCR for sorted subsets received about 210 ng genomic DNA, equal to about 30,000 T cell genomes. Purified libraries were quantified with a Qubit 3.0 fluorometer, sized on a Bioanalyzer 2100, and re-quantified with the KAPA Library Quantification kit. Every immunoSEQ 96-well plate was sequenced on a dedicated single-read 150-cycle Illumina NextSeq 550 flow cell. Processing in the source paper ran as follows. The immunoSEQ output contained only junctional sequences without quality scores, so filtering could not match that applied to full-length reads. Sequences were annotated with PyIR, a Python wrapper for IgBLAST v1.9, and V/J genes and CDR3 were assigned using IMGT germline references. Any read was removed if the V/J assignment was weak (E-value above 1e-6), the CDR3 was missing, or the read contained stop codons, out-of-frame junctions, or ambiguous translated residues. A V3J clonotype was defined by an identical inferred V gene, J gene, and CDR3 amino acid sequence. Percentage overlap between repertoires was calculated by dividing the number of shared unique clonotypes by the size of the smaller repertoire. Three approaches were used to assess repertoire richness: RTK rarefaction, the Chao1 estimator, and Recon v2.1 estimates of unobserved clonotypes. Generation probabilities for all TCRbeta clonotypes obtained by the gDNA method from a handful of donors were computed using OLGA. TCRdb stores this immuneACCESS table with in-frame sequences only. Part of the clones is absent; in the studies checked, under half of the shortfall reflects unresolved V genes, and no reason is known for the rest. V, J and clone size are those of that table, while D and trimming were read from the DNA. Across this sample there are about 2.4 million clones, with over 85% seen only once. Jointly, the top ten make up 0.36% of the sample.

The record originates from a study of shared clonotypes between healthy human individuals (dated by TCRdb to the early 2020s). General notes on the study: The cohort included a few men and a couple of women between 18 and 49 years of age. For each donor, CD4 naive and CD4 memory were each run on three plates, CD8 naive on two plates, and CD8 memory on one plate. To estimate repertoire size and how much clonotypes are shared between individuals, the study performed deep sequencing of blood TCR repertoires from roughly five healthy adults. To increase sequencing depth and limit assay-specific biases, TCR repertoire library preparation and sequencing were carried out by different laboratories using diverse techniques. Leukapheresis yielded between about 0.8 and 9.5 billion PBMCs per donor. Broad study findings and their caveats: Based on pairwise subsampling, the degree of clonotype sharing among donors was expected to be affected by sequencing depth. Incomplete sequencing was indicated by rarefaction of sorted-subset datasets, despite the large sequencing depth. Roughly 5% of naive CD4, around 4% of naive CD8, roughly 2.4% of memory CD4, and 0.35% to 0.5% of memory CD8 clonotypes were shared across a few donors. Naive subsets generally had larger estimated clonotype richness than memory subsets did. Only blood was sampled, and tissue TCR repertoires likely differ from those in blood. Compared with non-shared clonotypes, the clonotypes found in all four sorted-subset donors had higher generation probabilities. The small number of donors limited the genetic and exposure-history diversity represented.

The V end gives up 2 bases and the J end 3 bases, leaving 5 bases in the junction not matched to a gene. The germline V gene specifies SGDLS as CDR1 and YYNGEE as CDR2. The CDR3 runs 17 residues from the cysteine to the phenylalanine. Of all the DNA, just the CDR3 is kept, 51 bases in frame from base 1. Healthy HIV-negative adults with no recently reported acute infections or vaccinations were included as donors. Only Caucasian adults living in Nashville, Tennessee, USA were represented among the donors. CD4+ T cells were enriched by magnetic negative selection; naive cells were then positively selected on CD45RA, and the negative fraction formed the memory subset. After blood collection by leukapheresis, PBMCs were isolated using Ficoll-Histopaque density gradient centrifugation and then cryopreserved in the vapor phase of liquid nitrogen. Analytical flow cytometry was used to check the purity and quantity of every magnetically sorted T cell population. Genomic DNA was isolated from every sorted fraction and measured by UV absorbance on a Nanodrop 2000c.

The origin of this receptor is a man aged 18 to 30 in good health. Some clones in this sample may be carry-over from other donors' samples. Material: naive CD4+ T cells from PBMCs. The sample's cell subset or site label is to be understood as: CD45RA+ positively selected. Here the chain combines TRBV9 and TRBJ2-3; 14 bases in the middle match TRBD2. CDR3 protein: CASSVLGLAGGTDTQYF. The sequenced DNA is TGTGCCAGCAGCGTCCTCGGACTAGCGGGAGGTACAGATACGCAGTATTTT.